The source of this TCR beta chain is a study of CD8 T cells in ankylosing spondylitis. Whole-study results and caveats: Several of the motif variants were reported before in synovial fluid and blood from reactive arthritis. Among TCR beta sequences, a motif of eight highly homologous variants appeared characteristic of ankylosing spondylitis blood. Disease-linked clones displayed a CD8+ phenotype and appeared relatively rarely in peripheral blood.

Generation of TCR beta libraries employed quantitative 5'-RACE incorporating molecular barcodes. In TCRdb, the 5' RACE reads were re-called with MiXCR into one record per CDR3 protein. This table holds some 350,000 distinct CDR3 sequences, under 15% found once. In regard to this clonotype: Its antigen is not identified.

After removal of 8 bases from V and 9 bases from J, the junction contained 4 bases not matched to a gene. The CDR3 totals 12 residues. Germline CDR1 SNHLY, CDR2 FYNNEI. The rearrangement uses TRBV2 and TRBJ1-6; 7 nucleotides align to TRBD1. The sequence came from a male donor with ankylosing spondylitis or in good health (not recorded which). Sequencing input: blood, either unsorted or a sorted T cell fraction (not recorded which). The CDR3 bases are TGTGCCAGCGGGACAGATTTTTCACCCCTCCACTTT. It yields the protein CASGTDFSPLHF.